The rows below give T cell receptor beta chains drawn from one sample of a study of early T cells in non-severe SARS-CoV-2 infection. TCRdb independently ran MiXCR on the 5' RACE reads; one entry per CDR3 protein. The sample has around 57,000 distinct CDR3 sequences; about 6% are singletons. This specimen consisted of whole blood, obtained at baseline. Receptor source: an adult who was a healthcare worker with PCR-confirmed SARS-CoV-2 infection or an uninfected control (not recorded which). The CDR3 runs from the conserved cysteine through the conserved F or W. The order of the fields is J gene, V gene, D gene, clone size, CDR3 DNA, CDR3 protein. D genes are given only for firm matches. Size values are once, few and many counts, or a class for expanded clones, and some rows have none.

j_gene: TRBJ2-6
v_gene: TRBV4-2
d_gene: .
abundance: many
CDR3nt: TGTGCCAGCAGTTCCGATGGGGCCAACGTCCTGACTTTC
CDR3aa: CASSSDGANVLTF

j_gene: TRBJ2-5
v_gene: TRBV14
d_gene: TRBD1
abundance: few
CDR3nt: TGTGCCAGCAGCCAAGATGCCGGGACAGCTCAAGAGACCCAGTACTTC
CDR3aa: CASSQDAGTAQETQYF

j_gene: TRBJ2-7
v_gene: TRBV29-1
d_gene: .
abundance: many
CDR3nt: TGCAGCGTGAGGGAGGTTGCGGGGCTCAGGGAGCAGTACTTC
CDR3aa: CSVREVAGLREQYF

j_gene: TRBJ2-5
v_gene: TRBV5-1
d_gene: .
abundance: many
CDR3nt: TGCGCCAGCAGCTTGGCGGAAGGGGGGTCCCGGGAGACCCAGTACTTC
CDR3aa: CASSLAEGGSRETQYF

j_gene: TRBJ2-3
v_gene: TRBV4-1
d_gene: .
abundance: many
CDR3nt: TGCGCCAGCAGCCGGGACGGGAAAAACACAGATACGCAGTATTTT
CDR3aa: CASSRDGKNTDTQYF

j_gene: TRBJ1-1
v_gene: TRBV20-1
d_gene: .
abundance: few
CDR3nt: TGCAGTGCTAGAGAGGGGGCGGGTGGAATCCCTGAAGCTTTCTTT
CDR3aa: CSAREGAGGIPEAFF

j_gene: TRBJ1-4
v_gene: TRBV18
d_gene: .
abundance: many
CDR3nt: TGTGCCAGCCAAGAGCACCCTAATGAAAAACTGTTTTTT
CDR3aa: CASQEHPNEKLFF

j_gene: TRBJ2-3
v_gene: TRBV2
d_gene: .
abundance: few
CDR3nt: TGTGCCAGCAGTGTGGTAGGGGGTGTCGGAGATACGCAGTATTTT
CDR3aa: CASSVVGGVGDTQYF

j_gene: TRBJ2-7
v_gene: TRBV20-1
d_gene: TRBD1
abundance: many
CDR3nt: TGCAGTGCTAAAATCCCAGGGGGAGAGCAGTACTTC
CDR3aa: CSAKIPGGEQYF

j_gene: TRBJ2-7
v_gene: TRBV20-1
d_gene: .
abundance: few
CDR3nt: TGCAGTGCTACAAGTGCCCCGTCCACCGTATACGAGCAGTACTTC
CDR3aa: CSATSAPSTVYEQYF

j_gene: TRBJ2-7
v_gene: TRBV10-3
d_gene: TRBD1
abundance: many
CDR3nt: TGTGCCATCAGTGAGTATAGGACAGGGGCGCCCTACGAGCAGTACTTC
CDR3aa: CAISEYRTGAPYEQYF

j_gene: TRBJ2-2
v_gene: TRBV7-9
d_gene: .
abundance: .
CDR3nt: TGTGCCAGCAGCTTAGGGGTGTCGCCCGGGGAGCTGTTTTTT
CDR3aa: CASSLGVSPGELFF

j_gene: TRBJ2-7
v_gene: TRBV6-2/TRBV6-3
d_gene: .
abundance: .
CDR3nt: TGTGCCAGCAGTTACTCCTCCTACGAGCAGTACTTC
CDR3aa: CASSYSSYEQYF

j_gene: TRBJ2-1
v_gene: TRBV7-2
d_gene: TRBD2
abundance: .
CDR3nt: TGTGCCAGCAGCTTGAGCGGGAGCTTTGAGCAGTTCTTC
CDR3aa: CASSLSGSFEQFF

j_gene: TRBJ1-5
v_gene: TRBV20-1
d_gene: TRBD1
abundance: many
CDR3nt: TGCAGTGCTAGCGGGACAGTCAATCAGCCCCAGCATTTT
CDR3aa: CSASGTVNQPQHF

j_gene: TRBJ2-1
v_gene: TRBV2
d_gene: TRBD2
abundance: many
CDR3nt: TGTGCCAGCAGCTTACGACTAGCGGGATTCCACAATGAGCAGTTCTTC
CDR3aa: CASSLRLAGFHNEQFF

j_gene: TRBJ1-6
v_gene: TRBV6-5
d_gene: .
abundance: many
CDR3nt: TGTGCCAGCAGTTACTCGGGGAGCTCCTATAATTCACCCCTCCACTTT
CDR3aa: CASSYSGSSYNSPLHF

j_gene: TRBJ2-7
v_gene: TRBV7-2
d_gene: TRBD2
abundance: .
CDR3nt: TGTGCCAGCAGCCCCCAACGGCACCGGGGACTAGCGGTATACGAGCAGTACTTC
CDR3aa: CASSPQRHRGLAVYEQYF

j_gene: TRBJ2-7
v_gene: TRBV5-1
d_gene: .
abundance: .
CDR3nt: TGCGCCAGCAGCCGGGGACTGAGGGCCGAGCAGTACTTC
CDR3aa: CASSRGLRAEQYF

j_gene: TRBJ2-1
v_gene: TRBV6-5
d_gene: .
abundance: .
CDR3nt: TGTGCCAGCAGTTCCAGCGTGACAGGGAGGGAGCAGTTCTTC
CDR3aa: CASSSSVTGREQFF

j_gene: TRBJ2-3
v_gene: TRBV29-1
d_gene: TRBD2
abundance: many
CDR3nt: TGCAGCGTTGGTGGCGGGAGGATGGATACGCAGTATTTT
CDR3aa: CSVGGGRMDTQYF

j_gene: TRBJ1-6
v_gene: TRBV6-5
d_gene: .
abundance: many
CDR3nt: TGTGCCAGCAGTTACTCGCGGGGAGGGGCAGAAGATTCACCCCTCCACTTT
CDR3aa: CASSYSRGGAEDSPLHF

j_gene: TRBJ2-2
v_gene: TRBV3-1
d_gene: TRBD2
abundance: .
CDR3nt: TGTGCCAGCAGCCGTACCCTAGCGGGCCGTCTTGTGACCGGGGAGCTGTTTTTT
CDR3aa: CASSRTLAGRLVTGELFF

j_gene: TRBJ1-1
v_gene: TRBV4-3
d_gene: .
abundance: many
CDR3nt: TGCGCCAGCAGCCAAGGTGTGGTGGGAAAAGCTTTCTTT
CDR3aa: CASSQGVVGKAFF

j_gene: TRBJ2-1
v_gene: TRBV7-6
d_gene: .
abundance: .
CDR3nt: TGTGGCAGCGGACGGAGCTCCTACAATGAGCAGTTCTTC
CDR3aa: CGSGRSSYNEQFF

j_gene: TRBJ2-3
v_gene: TRBV20-1
d_gene: TRBD2
abundance: .
CDR3nt: TGCAGCGCAATACCCTCCGGACTAGCGGGAGATCCAGATACGCAGTATTTT
CDR3aa: CSAIPSGLAGDPDTQYF

j_gene: TRBJ2-5
v_gene: TRBV12-3/TRBV12-4
d_gene: TRBD1
abundance: many
CDR3nt: TGTGCCAGCAATTCCGGGACAGCGTGGGAGACCCAGTACTTC
CDR3aa: CASNSGTAWETQYF

j_gene: TRBJ1-5
v_gene: TRBV10-3
d_gene: .
abundance: many
CDR3nt: TGTGCCACCCAGGGATATAGCAATCAGCCCCAGCATTTT
CDR3aa: CATQGYSNQPQHF

j_gene: TRBJ1-5
v_gene: TRBV6-2/TRBV6-3
d_gene: .
abundance: many
CDR3nt: TGTGCCAGCAGTTACCCAACAGCAAATCAGCCCCAGCATTTT
CDR3aa: CASSYPTANQPQHF

j_gene: TRBJ2-2
v_gene: TRBV6-5
d_gene: TRBD1
abundance: many
CDR3nt: TGTGCCAGCAGTTATTCCGGACAGGGATCCGGGGAGCTGTTTTTT
CDR3aa: CASSYSGQGSGELFF

j_gene: TRBJ1-5
v_gene: TRBV6-1
d_gene: .
abundance: many
CDR3nt: TGTGCCAGCAGTGACGGACCGAGTAGTCATCAGCCCCAGCATTTT
CDR3aa: CASSDGPSSHQPQHF

j_gene: TRBJ2-2
v_gene: TRBV20-1
d_gene: TRBD1
abundance: .
CDR3nt: TGCAGTGCATCCCACAGGGGGCAGGACACCGGGGAGCTGTTTTTT
CDR3aa: CSASHRGQDTGELFF

j_gene: TRBJ2-3
v_gene: TRBV9
d_gene: .
abundance: once
CDR3nt: TGTGCCAGCAGCGTAGAGGCGCCCCCCAGAGCTACGCAGTATTTT
CDR3aa: CASSVEAPPRATQYF

j_gene: TRBJ2-7
v_gene: TRBV11-2
d_gene: .
abundance: many
CDR3nt: TGTGCCAGCAGCGTTGCCGGCTTCTACGAGCAGTACTTC
CDR3aa: CASSVAGFYEQYF

j_gene: TRBJ2-1
v_gene: TRBV11-2
d_gene: .
abundance: many
CDR3nt: TGTGCCAGCAGCTCTAGCCCAGCGGGCCACTCCTACAATGAGCAGTTCTTC
CDR3aa: CASSSSPAGHSYNEQFF

j_gene: TRBJ2-2
v_gene: TRBV3-1
d_gene: .
abundance: .
CDR3nt: TGTGCCAGCAGCCGTTACAGAGGGGATCCGAACACCGGGGAGCTGTTTTTT
CDR3aa: CASSRYRGDPNTGELFF

j_gene: TRBJ1-2
v_gene: TRBV19
d_gene: TRBD1
abundance: few
CDR3nt: TGTGCCAGTAAGGGGGCGATTAGCTATGGCTACACCTTC
CDR3aa: CASKGAISYGYTF

j_gene: TRBJ2-5
v_gene: TRBV29-1
d_gene: .
abundance: .
CDR3nt: TGCAGCGTTGACGAGGGGAAAGAGACCCAGTACTTC
CDR3aa: CSVDEGKETQYF

j_gene: TRBJ1-1
v_gene: TRBV7-9
d_gene: .
abundance: .
CDR3nt: TGTGCCAGCAGCTCCATTCGGTCGGGACACCGCTTGGGAGCTTTCTTT
CDR3aa: CASSSIRSGHRLGAFF

j_gene: TRBJ1-5
v_gene: TRBV7-9
d_gene: TRBD1
abundance: .
CDR3nt: TGTGCCAGCAGCCCCGGGCAGGGGGCTGTGTATGGCAATCAGCCCCAGCATTTT
CDR3aa: CASSPGQGAVYGNQPQHF

j_gene: TRBJ1-6
v_gene: TRBV14
d_gene: .
abundance: many
CDR3nt: TGTGCCAGCAGCCAAGTAGCCGATTCACCCCTCCACTTT
CDR3aa: CASSQVADSPLHF

j_gene: TRBJ2-5
v_gene: TRBV7-6
d_gene: .
abundance: .
CDR3nt: TGTGCCAGCAGCGTGGACGGTCAAGAGACCCAGTACTTC
CDR3aa: CASSVDGQETQYF

j_gene: TRBJ2-2
v_gene: TRBV10-1
d_gene: .
abundance: many
CDR3nt: TGCGCCAGCCGGGTCACAAAAATGAAAAGACCGGGGGAGCTGTTTTTT
CDR3aa: CASRVTKMKRPGELFF

j_gene: TRBJ2-3
v_gene: TRBV9
d_gene: TRBD2
abundance: many
CDR3nt: TGTGCCAGCAGCGTGTCGGCCGGGACTAGCGGTACAGATACGCAGTATTTT
CDR3aa: CASSVSAGTSGTDTQYF

j_gene: TRBJ2-2
v_gene: TRBV10-3
d_gene: .
abundance: .
CDR3nt: TGTGCCATCAGTGAGACGAGGACTGTACACACCGGGGAGCTGTTTTTT
CDR3aa: CAISETRTVHTGELFF

j_gene: TRBJ1-1
v_gene: TRBV3-1
d_gene: .
abundance: many
CDR3nt: TGTGCCAGCAGCCAAGTAGGGGAGAACACTGAAGCTTTCTTT
CDR3aa: CASSQVGENTEAFF